This T cell receptor (beta chain) comes out of a study of cytomegalovirus exposure and HLA in healthy donors. Findings and caveats of the study: In vitro checks showed that a few CMV-associated chains really do target CMV antigens. A later analysis associated 15,000 to 20,000 TCR beta sequences with HLA alleles at a 0.05 false discovery rate.

The PCR used 60 Vbeta and 13 Jbeta primers. The method was immunoSEQ multiplex PCR; TCRdb's version includes in-frame clones alone and lacks a portion of them. This sample has 150,000 to 200,000 clones, with about 78% found just once. A note on this clone: Its matching antigen is unknown.

This receptor was identified in a man aged 55 to 69 in good health and CMV-seronegative. The material sequenced was PBMCs.

The CDR3 protein is CASSRMAGGLDTQYF. CDR3 DNA: TGTGCCAGTAGTAGGATGGCGGGAGGGTTAGATACGCAGTATTTT. J is TRBJ2-3 and V is TRBV19; 9 bases are a match to TRBD2. V trimming: 4 bases; J trimming: 5 bases; junction bases outside the gene matches: 7. The germline gives CDR1 LNHDA, CDR2 SQIVND (reference sequence). The length of the CDR3 is 15 residues.